This passage covers 7 T cell receptor beta chains from one sample sequenced in a study of blood T cell repertoires in COVID-19. Clones were read by immunoSEQ multiplex PCR, and TCRdb kept only the in-frame ones, dropping some. The table includes 200,000 to 250,000 clones, about 90% detected once. Sequenced sample: peripheral blood. The source is a man aged 25-45 years with COVID-19, enrolled during active disease.

This clone appeared once. The rearrangement joins TRBV10-3 to TRBJ1-2; no reliable D call. V shed 4 bases and J shed 4 bases, with 10 bases lying between them. CDR1 ENHRY and CDR2 SYGVKD come from the germline V gene. CDR3 size: 13 residues. CDR3 region: CAISAREIYGYTF. CDR3 in DNA: TGTGCCATCAGTGCTCGGGAGATCTATGGCTACACCTTC.

This clone was counted a single time. This chain connects TRBV6-5 to TRBJ2-5; D gene ambiguous. With 0 bases removed from V and 4 bases from J, the gap between germline ends came to 12 bases. The CDR3 length is 15 residues. CDR1 is MNHEY, CDR2 SVGAGI, per germline. The CDR3 DNA sequence: TGTGCCAGCAGTTACTCGTTGAATCCCGGAGAGACCCAGTACTTC. Translating it yields CASSYSLNPGETQYF.

This clone was counted a few times. The CDR3 DNA is TGTGCCAGCAGCTCCCCTAGGTTCTCTGGAAACACCATATATTTT. It codes for CASSSPRFSGNTIYF. V gene TRBV11-2 combines with J gene TRBJ1-3; D not certain. The germline V and J ends were trimmed by 4 bases and 0 bases, with 10 bases remaining between them. The CDR3 has 15 amino acids. Germline CDR1 SGHAT, CDR2 FQNNGV.

This chain joins TRBV5-5 and TRBJ2-1; 10 bases align to TRBD1. The CDR3 sequence is 16 residues long. The germline CDR1 and CDR2 sequences are SGHKS and YYEKEE (reference sequence). With V trimmed by 7 bases and J by 6 bases, 13 bases remained unmatched. CDR3 amino acids: CASSRIGTGETNEQFF. The CDR3 nucleotides read TGTGCCAGCTCCCGAATCGGGACAGGGGAAACCAATGAGCAGTTCTTC.

The V call is TRBV12-3 or TRBV12-4, the J call TRBJ1-4; D gene uncertain. The CDR3 extends over 13 amino acids. The V end was cut by 3 bases, the J end by 15 bases, with 17 bases between. The CDR3 loop reads CASSFGDRKGMFF. In DNA, the CDR3 is TGTGCCAGCAGTTTCGGGGATCGTAAAGGGATGTTTTTT.

This chain links TRBV11-2 with TRBJ1-2; a weak D match, TRBD1 (5 bases). The CDR3 has 13 amino acids. Trimming removed 3 bases at V and 8 bases at J, with 13 bases between. Germline-derived CDR1 and CDR2 are SGHAT and FQNNGV. CDR3 protein: CASSFQGEEGYTF. The CDR3, as DNA: TGTGCCAGCAGCTTTCAGGGTGAGGAGGGCTACACCTTC.

This chain connects TRBV19 to TRBJ1-1, with 9 bases fitting TRBD1. Per germline, CDR1 LNHDA and CDR2 SQIVND (reference sequence). The CDR3 is 15 residues long. The J segment lost 0 bases and the V segment lost 5 bases, leaving 4 bases of the junction unmatched. CDR3 DNA: TGTGCCAGTAGTGCTCGGACAGGGGTGAACACTGAAGCTTTCTTT. Its protein is CASSARTGVNTEAFF.